This T cell receptor (beta chain) was found in a study of regulatory T cells in long-lasting Graves disease. Study-wide background: By definition, persistent Graves' disease involved antithyroid drugs for over 5 years alongside positive TSH receptor antibodies.

V lost 5 bases and J lost 4, with 9 bases in between. The CDR3 length is 12 residues. Germline V CDR1 and CDR2: SGHTA, FQGNSA. Time point defined: persistent/refractory GD, antithyroid drugs over 5 years with positive TRAb. Researchers made the TCR library from RNA that was extracted from PBMCs. The authors drew around 9 milliliters of peripheral blood into EDTA tubes. Arm-PCR of CDR3 regions and iRepertoire HTBI primers were used to build TCR beta libraries. TCRdb used MiXCR to reprocess the multiplex PCR reads, holding one entry per CDR3 protein. The repertoire holds 420,000 or so distinct CDR3 sequences, with around 22% as singletons. This clonotype was counted many times.

The chain carries TRBV7-2 and TRBJ2-7; D is unresolved. This material consisted of peripheral blood mononuclear cells (PBMCs), taken when the disease was refractory, from a patient treated with antithyroid drugs. This receptor was identified in a female donor with Graves disease. DNA of the CDR3: TGTGCCAGCAGCCCAGCAAGGTACGAGCAGTACTTC. Protein product: CASSPARYEQYF.